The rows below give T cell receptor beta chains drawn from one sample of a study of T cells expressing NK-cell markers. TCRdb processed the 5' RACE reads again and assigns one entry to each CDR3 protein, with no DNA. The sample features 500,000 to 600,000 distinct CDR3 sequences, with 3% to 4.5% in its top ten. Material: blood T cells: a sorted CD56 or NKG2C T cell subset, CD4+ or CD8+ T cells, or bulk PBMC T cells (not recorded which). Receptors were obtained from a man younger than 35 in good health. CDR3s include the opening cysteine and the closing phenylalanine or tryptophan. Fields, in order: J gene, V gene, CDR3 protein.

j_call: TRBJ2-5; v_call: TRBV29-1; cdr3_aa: CSVVFVRVGRADQETQYF
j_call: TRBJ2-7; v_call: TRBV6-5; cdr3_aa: CASSYSFSLGQGNHEQYF
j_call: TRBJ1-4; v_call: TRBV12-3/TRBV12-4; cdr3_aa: CASSQDNEEKLFF
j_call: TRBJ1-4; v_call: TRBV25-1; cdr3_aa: CASSVQGDEKLFF
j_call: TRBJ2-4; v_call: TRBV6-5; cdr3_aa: CASSYSTGLAKNIQYF
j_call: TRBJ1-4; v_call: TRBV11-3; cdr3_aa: CASSVGREKLFF
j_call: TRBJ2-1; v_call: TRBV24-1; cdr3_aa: CATSDFSQGGRNEQFF
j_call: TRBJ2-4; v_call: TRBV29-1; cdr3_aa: CSVGGLVRNIQYF
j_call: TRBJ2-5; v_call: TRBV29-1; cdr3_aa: CSVVTGEETQYF
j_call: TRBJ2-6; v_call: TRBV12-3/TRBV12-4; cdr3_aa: CASSWSVGGVGANVLTF
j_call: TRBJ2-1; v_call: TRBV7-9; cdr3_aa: CASSLARQGKVF
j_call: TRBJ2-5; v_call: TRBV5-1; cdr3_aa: CASSLVSGSSETQYF
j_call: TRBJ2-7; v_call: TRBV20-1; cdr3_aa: CSAFRTGTYEQYF
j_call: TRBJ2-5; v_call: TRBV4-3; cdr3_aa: CASSQARGFQETQYF
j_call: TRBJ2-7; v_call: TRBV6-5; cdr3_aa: CASSYSVVGQGFYEQYF
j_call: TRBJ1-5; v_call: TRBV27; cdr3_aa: CASSLIGAVDQPQHF
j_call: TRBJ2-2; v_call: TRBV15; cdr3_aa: CATSRAGELFF
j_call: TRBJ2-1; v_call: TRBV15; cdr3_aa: CATSREGRRSYNEQFF
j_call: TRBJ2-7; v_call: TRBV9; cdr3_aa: CASSAHRDRAREQYF
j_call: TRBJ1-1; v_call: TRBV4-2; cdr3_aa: CASSQDDGLNTEAFF
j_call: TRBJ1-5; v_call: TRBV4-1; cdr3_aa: CASSPRTGAKDQPQHF
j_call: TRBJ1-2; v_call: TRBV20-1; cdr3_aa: CSASPGGYGYTF
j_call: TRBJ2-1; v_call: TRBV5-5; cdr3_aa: CASTGRAGGRIEQFF
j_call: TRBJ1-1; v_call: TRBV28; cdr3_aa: CASTGAMNTEAFF
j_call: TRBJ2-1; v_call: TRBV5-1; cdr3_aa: CASSREGTSEYNEQFF
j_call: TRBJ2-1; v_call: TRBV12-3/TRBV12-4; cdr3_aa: CASRLTSGSWGNEQFF
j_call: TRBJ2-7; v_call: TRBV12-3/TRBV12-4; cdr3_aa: CASSPRTGSGDEQYF
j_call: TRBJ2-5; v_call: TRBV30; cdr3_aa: CAWSVLAGGPETQYF
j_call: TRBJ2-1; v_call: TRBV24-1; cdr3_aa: CATSDFPSGSDEQFF
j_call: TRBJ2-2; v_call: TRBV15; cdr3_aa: CATSRDRAGTGELFF
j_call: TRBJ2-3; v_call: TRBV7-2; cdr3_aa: CASSQAGSGRTDTQYF
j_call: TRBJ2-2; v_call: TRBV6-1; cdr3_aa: CASRRGLTGELFF
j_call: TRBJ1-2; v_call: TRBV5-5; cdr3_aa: CASSLVQGNYGYTF
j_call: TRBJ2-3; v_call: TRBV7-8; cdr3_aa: CASSSLWDSGENTDTQYF
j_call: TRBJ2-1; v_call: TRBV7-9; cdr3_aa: CASSPRLTEPEQFF
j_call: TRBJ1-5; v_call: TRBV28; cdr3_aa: CASQSGGGRNQPQHF
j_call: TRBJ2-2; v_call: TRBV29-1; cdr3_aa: CSAAGQRNTGELFF
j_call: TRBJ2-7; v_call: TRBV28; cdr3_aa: CASSPRPRGSLYF
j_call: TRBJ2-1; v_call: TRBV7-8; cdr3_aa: CASSLGRSNEQFF
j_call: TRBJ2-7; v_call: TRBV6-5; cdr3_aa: CASSYSGLAGVEQYF
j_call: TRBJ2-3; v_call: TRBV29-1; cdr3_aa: CSAASLNTDTQYF
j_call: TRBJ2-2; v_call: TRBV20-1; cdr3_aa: CSARFVNTGELFF
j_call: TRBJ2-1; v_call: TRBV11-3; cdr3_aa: CASSLAPSHNEQFF
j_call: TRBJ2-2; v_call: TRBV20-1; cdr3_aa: CSARDKEGGQRNTGELFF
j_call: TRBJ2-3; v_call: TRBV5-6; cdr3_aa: CASSLGSGATDTQYF
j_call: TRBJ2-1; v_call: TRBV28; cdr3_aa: CASSETGTKKGLFF
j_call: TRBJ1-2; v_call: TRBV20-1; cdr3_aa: CSALPGQSYGYTF
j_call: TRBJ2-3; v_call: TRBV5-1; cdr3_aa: CASSWGQLDTQYF
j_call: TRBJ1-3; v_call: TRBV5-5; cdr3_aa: CASSPPWSSGNTIYF
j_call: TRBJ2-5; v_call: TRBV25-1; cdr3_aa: CASSEPGRGPETQYF
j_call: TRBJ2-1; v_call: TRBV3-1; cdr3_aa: CASSRRDYSYNEQFF
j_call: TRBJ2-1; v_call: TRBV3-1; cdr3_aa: CASSQVSSREQFF
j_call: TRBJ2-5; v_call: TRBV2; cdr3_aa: CASSEEFQGYSLGTKETQYF
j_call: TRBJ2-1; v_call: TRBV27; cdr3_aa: CASSYGTRREQFF
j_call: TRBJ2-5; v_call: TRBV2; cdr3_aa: CASRETRVTETQYF
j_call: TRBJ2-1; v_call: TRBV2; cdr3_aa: CASSLVPSVYNEQFF
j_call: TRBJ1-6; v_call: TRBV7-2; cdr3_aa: CASSLVGSYDSPLHF
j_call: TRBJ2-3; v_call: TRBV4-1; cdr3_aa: CASSVLSGSSTDTQYF
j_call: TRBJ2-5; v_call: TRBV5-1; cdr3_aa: CASSSPTSGLQETQYF
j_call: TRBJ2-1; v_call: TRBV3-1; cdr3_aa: CASSPGTRSNEQFF